Following are 22 T cell receptor beta chains from one sample sequenced in a study of low-dose radiotherapy and immunotherapy resistance in tumors. Time point in this sample: before trial treatment. TRAV- and TRBV-specific primers, spanning alpha and beta chains, primed first-strand cDNA. TCRs were put through 20 PCR cycles of amplification with Phusion. A constant-region primer and the V-primer adapter served as the primer pair. TCRdb reprocessed the reads via MiXCR and lists one record per CDR3 protein. The table has approximately 90,000 distinct CDR3 sequences, 9.4% seen once. This specimen consisted of PBMCs, obtained before treatment. These receptors originate from a male donor with prostate cancer.

There are many counts of this clonotype. The chain carries TRBV6-5 and TRBJ2-6; the D call may be TRBD1 or TRBD2 (5 bases each). V was shortened by 0 bases and J by 2 bases, with 8 bases between the two germline ends. The CDR3 spans 16 residues. The germline gives CDR1 MNHEY, CDR2 SVGAGI. CDR3 in DNA: TGTGCCAGCAGTTACTCGAGGGGACCTGGGGCCAACGTCCTGACTTTC. Translated: CASSYSRGPGANVLTF.

In this sample, this clonotype turned up many times. The J gene is TRBJ2-2, the V gene TRBV5-1, with D unresolved. The CDR3 length is 14 residues. Trimming took 0 bases from V and 4 from J, leaving 7 bases between them. Germline V gene lookup returns CDR1 SGHRS and CDR2 YFSETQ. The CDR3 region is CASSLDRPTGELFF. In DNA, the CDR3 is TGCGCCAGCAGCTTGGACAGACCCACCGGGGAGCTGTTTTTT.

The chain employs TRBV28 and TRBJ2-1; 9 positions agree with TRBD2. Per germline, CDR1 MDHEN and CDR2 SYDVKM. V trimming: 10 bases; J trimming: 2 bases; junction bases outside the gene matches: 6. This CDR3 has 14 amino acids. The CDR3 bases are TGTGCCACAGTAGCGGGAGATACCTACAATGAGCAGTTCTTC. Protein product: CATVAGDTYNEQFF.

In this sample, this clonotype turned up many times. The gene calls are TRBV21-1 and TRBJ2-5. TRBV21-1 corresponds to a pseudogene. The CDR3 runs to 19 residues. The CDR3 DNA reads TGTGCCAGCAGCACCCATGGACGGAACCGGTCAAAGACAAAAGAGACCCAGTACTTC. The encoded protein is CASSTHGRNRSKTKETQYF.

This clonotype appeared many times. The chain is built from TRBV4-2 and TRBJ2-7; the match to TRBD2 covers 9 bases. The CDR3 contains 17 residues. The germline V gene encodes CDR1 LGHNA and CDR2 YNFKEQ. V lost 0 bases and J lost 2; bases outside the gene matches: 8. CDR3 region: CASSQDTAGGFTYEQYF. Written as DNA, the CDR3 is TGTGCCAGCAGCCAAGACACAGCGGGAGGATTTACCTACGAGCAGTACTTC.

This clonotype was seen at least ten times. CDR3: CASSDGTSGGPGAEQYF. The CDR3 DNA is TGCGCCAGCAGCGACGGGACTAGCGGGGGTCCTGGGGCTGAGCAGTACTTC. J is TRBJ2-7 and V is TRBV5-1; 14 bases match TRBD2. After removal of 4 bases from V and 7 bases from J, the junction contained 13 bases not matched to a gene. Germline CDR1 reads SGHRS; CDR2 reads YFSETQ. This CDR3 contains 17 residues.

The rearrangement links TRBV4-2 to TRBJ2-3, with 7 bases identical to TRBD2. Germline V gene sequence: CDR1 LGHNA, CDR2 YNFKEQ. The CDR3 is 15 amino acids. Germline trimming cut 4 bases from V and 2 bases from J; bases unmatched to any gene: 6. This CDR3 is CASSPGGFTTDTQYF. CDR3 in DNA: TGTGCCAGCAGCCCCGGGGGGTTTACCACAGATACGCAGTATTTT.

The table lists this clonotype with many counts. The chain couples TRBV27 to TRBJ2-1; 10 positions match TRBD2. Unmatched junction bases numbered 3, after V lost 5 bases and J lost 8 bases. The CDR3 is 13 amino acids. Germline V gene data show CDR1 as MNHEY and CDR2 as SMNVEV (reference sequence). The CDR3: CASSPLAGDEQFF. CDR3 sequence (DNA): TGTGCCAGCAGTCCCCTAGCGGGAGATGAGCAGTTCTTC.

This clonotype was recorded many times. This sequence joins TRBV5-1 and TRBJ2-3; D may be TRBD1 (6 bases). With 0 bases removed from V and 2 bases from J, the gap between germline ends came to 10 bases. The CDR3 spans 15 residues. Germline V CDR1 and CDR2: SGHRS, YFSETQ. The CDR3 bases are TGCGCCAGCAGCTTGGTCGGACAGCTCACAGATACGCAGTATTTT. As protein: CASSLVGQLTDTQYF.

This clonotype has at least ten counts. The chain is built from TRBV6-5 and TRBJ2-3; 9 nucleotides line up with TRBD1. The V segment lost 5 bases and the J segment 4 bases; nucleotides outside the gene matches: 4. CDR1 is MNHEY, CDR2 SVGAGI, per germline. The CDR3 is made up of 14 amino acids. The CDR3 DNA is TGTGCCAGCAGTCACAGGGGGCGGGCAGATACGCAGTATTTT. Translated: CASSHRGRADTQYF.

Ten or more counts support this clonotype. This chain links TRBV28 with TRBJ2-1; TRBD2 agrees at 14 bases. Germline V gene lookup returns CDR1 MDHEN and CDR2 SYDVKM. This CDR3 region has 19 residues. V lost 5 bases, J lost 3 bases, and 12 bases stayed unmatched. The CDR3 DNA is TGTGCCAGCAGTGGGGGGACTAGCGGGAGCTGGGGTCGCTACAATGAGCAGTTCTTC. This sequence encodes CASSGGTSGSWGRYNEQFF.

The V call is TRBV9, the J call TRBJ2-5; D is uncertain. Germline values: CDR1 SGDLS, CDR2 YYNGEE. Trimming took off 2 bases at V and 2 bases at J, with 13 bases between the two ends. The length of the CDR3 is 15 residues. CDR3: CASSVQATVQETQYF. As DNA, the CDR3 is TGTGCCAGCAGCGTTCAGGCGACTGTGCAAGAGACCCAGTACTTC.

This clonotype was seen repeatedly, ten times or more. V usage is TRBV7-3 and J usage is TRBJ2-1; 8 nucleotides match TRBD1. The CDR3 is 14 amino acids. V shed 5 bases, J shed 7 bases, and the junction held 7 bases outside the gene matches. In germline, CDR1 is SGHTA, CDR2 FQGTGA. CDR3 coding DNA: TGTGCCAGCAGCCAGGGACAGGTCTCTAATGAGCAGTTCTTC. It specifies CASSQGQVSNEQFF. The complete variable domain, with remaining parts taken from reference TRBV7-3 and TRBJ2-1, reads GAGVSQTPSNKVTEKGKYVELRCDPISGHTALYWYRQSLGQGPEFLIYFQGTGAADDSGLPNDRFFAVRPEGSVSTLKIQRTERGDSAVYLCASSQGQVSNEQFFGPGTRLTVL.

Remarks on this clonotype: This sequence is one base from a far larger clone and is likely a read error. The chain recombines TRBV9 with TRBJ2-7; perhaps D is TRBD1 or TRBD2 (6 bases each). Trimming cost V 4 bases and J 7 bases, with 21 bases left between them. This CDR3 region has 15 residues. CDR1 and CDR2 from the germline V gene are SGDLS and YYNGEE. CDR3 coding DNA: TGTGCCAGCAGCCCTACGGGGGCCCCCTACAATGAGCAGTACTTC. Its translation is CASSPTGAPYNEQYF.

This clonotype was detected many times. The chain recombines TRBV12-2 with TRBJ2-1; the tabulated D call, TRBD2, remains unverified against the DNA. TRBV12-2 is an annotated pseudogene. This CDR3 is built from 13 residues. CDR3 coding DNA: TGTGCAAGTCGCTTAGAGGCGGGCCAGGAGCAGTTCTTC. Translation: CASRLEAGQEQFF.

This clonotype was observed many times. The V and J genes are TRBV5-6 and TRBJ2-5, with D possibly TRBD1 on 6 matching bases. This CDR3 contains 12 residues. From germline, CDR1 is SGHDT and CDR2 YYEEEE. The V end lost 7 bases, the J end lost 3 bases, and 10 bases lay between the germline ends. CDR3: CASAGVEETQYF. The CDR3 DNA is TGTGCCAGCGCAGGGGTCGAAGAGACCCAGTACTTC.

This clonotype was picked up many times. In nucleotides, the CDR3 is TGTGCCAGCAGCTACCGCGGTACTAGCGGGAGGGAACGCCAGTACTTC. It encodes CASSYRGTSGRERQYF. The rearrangement joins TRBV9 to TRBJ2-7, with TRBD2 matching over 13 bases. Germline values: CDR1 SGDLS, CDR2 YYNGEE. V trimming: 4 bases; J trimming: 10 bases; junction bases outside the gene matches: 14. The CDR3 has 16 amino acids.

This clonotype came up many times. V usage is TRBV2 and J usage is TRBJ2-3; 13 positions agree with TRBD2. CDR3 length equals 15 residues. In germline, CDR1 is SNHLY, CDR2 FYNNEI. V was clipped by 7 bases and J by 4 bases; unmatched bases: 5. This CDR3 reads CASIGLAGVPDTQYF. The CDR3 DNA reads TGTGCCAGCATCGGACTAGCGGGAGTCCCAGATACGCAGTATTTT.

This clonotype has at least ten counts. The V and J genes are TRBV28 and TRBJ2-7, with 7 nucleotides matching TRBD1. Germline V gene data show CDR1 as MDHEN and CDR2 as SYDVKM. CDR3 size: 13 residues. V was pared by 10 bases and J by 3 bases, with 9 bases of the junction left unmatched. The CDR3, as DNA: TGTGCCACTCAACCGGGACAGAGCTACGAGCAGTACTTC. Protein sequence: CATQPGQSYEQYF.

Many counts were recorded for this clonotype. This chain joins TRBV29-1 and TRBJ2-7; D call uncertain. Germline V gene data show CDR1 as SQVTM and CDR2 as ANQGSEA. The V end was cut by 4 bases, the J end by 2 bases, with 6 bases between. The CDR3 covers 11 residues. In DNA form, the CDR3 reads TGCAGCGTTGCGGAACCCTACGAGCAGTACTTC. Amino acids: CSVAEPYEQYF.

This clonotype was seen at least ten times. V and J are TRBV6-5 and TRBJ2-1; tentatively, D is TRBD1 or TRBD2 (6 bases each). This CDR3 comprises 14 residues. Trimming left V 5 bases short and J 11 bases short, with 19 bases between. Germline CDR1 reads MNHEY; CDR2 reads SVGAGI. The CDR3 protein is CASSPTGGTPKQFF. The DNA of the CDR3 is TGTGCCAGCAGTCCTACGGGCGGGACACCCAAGCAGTTCTTC.

This clonotype was counted at least ten times. The chain combines TRBV6-4 with TRBJ2-1; possible D gene TRBD1, 6 bases. Germline V gives CDR1 MRHNA, CDR2 SNTAGT. The V gene lost 5 bases and the J gene lost 10 bases, with 9 bases spanning the gap. CDR3 length: 11 residues. CDR3 sequence: CASSTGTEQFF. DNA for the CDR3: TGTGCCAGCAGTACCGGGACAGAGCAGTTCTTC.